The 20 T cell receptor beta chains below were found in one sample sequenced in a study of T cell responses to AZD1222 COVID-19 vaccine. The assay was immunoSEQ multiplex PCR, and TCRdb's table has in-frame clones only and misses some. The sample lists fewer than 120,000 clones, roughly four fifths occurring once. Material: peripheral blood, obtained on day 0 of AZD1222 vaccination. All receptors derive from an adult in good health.

The gene calls are TRBV20-1 and TRBJ2-7; 10 bases agree with TRBD2. V lost 3 bases to trimming and J lost 7 bases; unmatched junction nucleotides: 12. The CDR3 spans 15 residues. Germline V CDR1 and CDR2: DFQATT, SNEGSKA (reference sequence). CDR3 in DNA: TGCAGTGCTAGTCTTGGGCTAGCGGGAGTGGGGGAGCAGTACTTC. Encoded protein: CSASLGLAGVGEQYF.

The J gene is TRBJ1-5, the V gene TRBV18; unclear D gene. The CDR3 consists of 13 residues. CDR1 KGHSH and CDR2 LQKENI come from the germline V gene. V was clipped by 2 bases and J by 4 bases, with 6 bases between them. CDR3 in DNA: TGTGCCAGCTCACCATTCATAAATCAGCCCCAGCATTTT. This encodes CASSPFINQPQHF.

The sample holds one count of this clone. The CDR3 sequence: CASSQGQGYSGNTIYF. CDR3 bases: TGTGCCAGCAGCCAAGGGCAGGGATACTCTGGAAACACCATATATTTT. The rearrangement uses TRBV3-1 (or the pseudogene TRBV3-2) and TRBJ1-3; a weak D match, TRBD1 (5 bases). The V gene's germline CDR1 is LGHDT and CDR2 YNNKEL (reference sequence). V was shortened by 1 base and J by 0 bases, with 10 bases between the two germline ends. This CDR3 is 16 amino acids long.

This clone was picked up one time. J is TRBJ2-4 and V is TRBV25-1; D is unclear. CDR3 length: 16 residues. Germline loops: CDR1 MGHDK, CDR2 SYGVNS. CDR3 residues: CAQAGGRLRAKNIQYF. The DNA for the CDR3 is TGTGCTCAGGCAGGCGGAAGGCTCCGAGCCAAAAACATTCAGTACTTC.

The chain has TRBV7-9 and TRBJ2-2; D may match TRBD1 or TRBD2 (5 bases each). Germline-derived CDR1 and CDR2 are SEHNR and FQNEAQ (reference sequence). The CDR3 has 16 amino acids. V was trimmed by 2 bases and J by 1 base, leaving 11 bases between them. CDR3 protein: CASSLYGTGNTGELFF. The CDR3 region has the DNA TGTGCCAGCAGCTTATATGGGACGGGGAACACCGGGGAGCTGTTTTTT.

V gene TRBV21-1 combines with J gene TRBJ2-5; no check of the table's D call, TRBD1, against the DNA was made. TRBV21-1 is given as a pseudogene. The CDR3 runs to 15 residues. The CDR3 DNA reads TGTGCCAGCAGCAAAGTTGACAGGATAGGAGAGACCCAGTACTTC. This sequence encodes CASSKVDRIGETQYF.

In this sample, this clone turned up a few times. The chain joins TRBV15 to TRBJ1-4, with 7 bases aligning to TRBD1. V was pared by 0 bases and J by 4 bases, with 2 bases of the junction left unmatched. The CDR3 is 15 residues long. CDR1 is LNHNV and CDR2 is YYDKDF in the germline V gene (reference sequence). The CDR3 region has the DNA TGTGCCACCAGCAGAGATCAGGGGGTTAATGAAAAACTGTTTTTT. Encoded protein: CATSRDQGVNEKLFF.

The chain uses TRBV12-3 or TRBV12-4 and TRBJ1-4; the D is unclear. The CDR3 extends over 13 amino acids. V lost 11 bases and J 5 bases, leaving 15 bases between the germline ends. The CDR3 protein is CASRRQINEKLFF. The CDR3 DNA reads TGTGCCTCTAGGCGGCAGATCAATGAAAAACTGTTTTTT.

The chain employs TRBV11-3 and TRBJ2-1; 7 nucleotides agree with TRBD1. This CDR3 comprises 12 residues. The germline CDR1 and CDR2 sequences are SGHNT and YENEEA. Trimming cost V 5 bases and J 9 bases; bases outside gene matches: 4. The CDR3: CASSTGAFEQFF. The CDR3 DNA reads TGTGCCAGCAGCACAGGGGCGTTTGAGCAGTTCTTC.

The chain has TRBV5-1 and TRBJ1-1, with TRBD1 matching 10 bases. Germline CDR1 is SGHRS and CDR2 is YFSETQ. V shed 0 bases, J shed 0 bases, and the junction held 8 bases outside the gene matches. The CDR3 is made up of 18 amino acids. CDR3 in amino acids: CASSLGGTGAYMNTEAFF. CDR3 nucleotide sequence: TGCGCCAGCAGCTTGGGTGGGACAGGGGCCTATATGAACACTGAAGCTTTCTTT.

This clone was counted a few times. The sample has other DNA sequences that encode this CDR3 too. The chain combines TRBV28 with TRBJ2-7; no definite D call. Per the germline V gene, CDR1 is MDHEN and CDR2 is SYDVKM. The CDR3 spans 15 residues. V was shortened by 3 bases and J by 3 bases, with 15 bases between the two germline ends. In nucleotides, the CDR3 is TGTGCCAGCAGTTTGTCGGACCGTGGGGACTACGAGCAGTACTTC. Translated: CASSLSDRGDYEQYF.

This chain links TRBV5-6 with TRBJ1-3; D ambiguous. Germline assignment: CDR1 SGHDT and CDR2 YYEEEE. The CDR3 has 14 residues. The V end was cut by 0 bases, the J end by 7 bases, with 11 bases between. The CDR3 DNA follows: TGTGCCAGCAGCTTGGCCGGGGTTGAGAACACCATATATTTT. It yields the protein CASSLAGVENTIYF. Filled out from reference TRBV5-6 and TRBJ1-3, the complete variable domain reads DAGVTQSPTHLIKTRGQQVTLRCSPKSGHDTVSWYQQALGQGPQFIFQYYEEEERQRGNFPDRFSGHQFPNYSSELNVNALLLGDSALYLCASSLAGVENTIYFGEGSWLTVV.

This chain links TRBV11-3 with TRBJ2-3; 9 bases agree with TRBD1. J gave up 4 bases and V 1 base, and 6 bases lay outside the gene matches. The CDR3 covers 16 residues. Germline V gene sequence: CDR1 SGHNT, CDR2 YENEEA. CDR3 DNA: TGTGCCAGCAGCTTAGGAGGGGACAGGGACGCAGATACGCAGTATTTT. This codes for CASSLGGDRDADTQYF.

J is TRBJ2-7 and V is TRBV6-1, with 10 bases fitting TRBD1. This CDR3 region has 18 residues. CDR1 MNHNS and CDR2 SASEGT come from the germline V gene. V lost 4 bases, J lost 0 bases, and 12 bases stayed unmatched. The CDR3 here is CASSAGDRGTSGSYEQYF. CDR3 nucleotides: TGTGCCAGCAGTGCAGGGGACAGGGGAACAAGTGGCTCCTACGAGCAGTACTTC.

The rearrangement uses TRBV7-6 and TRBJ1-3; D gene uncertain. The CDR3 consists of 15 residues. Germline CDR1 is SGHVS and CDR2 is FNYEAQ. V lost 1 base and J 4 bases, leaving 11 bases between the germline ends. CDR3 in amino acids: CASSLDRMSGNTIYF. In DNA form, the CDR3 reads TGTGCCAGCAGCTTAGACAGAATGTCGGGAAACACCATATATTTT.

The chain has TRBV5-1 and TRBJ1-2; the match to TRBD1 covers 7 bases. In germline, CDR1 is SGHRS, CDR2 YFSETQ. The CDR3 is 14 residues long. V shed 0 bases and J 5 bases; nucleotides not matched to a gene: 4. CDR3 sequence (DNA): TGCGCCAGCAGCTTGGAAGGGACAGCTTATGGCTACACCTTC. This encodes CASSLEGTAYGYTF. Together with reference TRBV5-1 and TRBJ1-2, the CDR3 gives the full variable domain: KAGVTQTPRYLIKTRGQQVTLSCSPISGHRSVSWYQQTPGQGLQFLFEYFSETQRNKGNFPGRFSGRQFSNSRSEMNVSTLELGDSALYLCASSLEGTAYGYTFGSGTRLTVV.

V gene TRBV19 combines with J gene TRBJ2-2; 8 bases are shared with TRBD2. Losses at the gene ends were 6 bases for V and 7 bases for J; bases not matched to a gene: 4. This CDR3 spans 13 amino acids. Germline CDR1 and CDR2: LNHDA and SQIVND (reference sequence). In DNA form, the CDR3 reads TGTGCCAGTAGCGCAACTAGCGGCGGGGAGCTGTTTTTT. It encodes CASSATSGGELFF.

The sample holds one count of this clone. J is TRBJ2-2 and V is TRBV6-5; TRBD2 aligns across 9 bases. The V and J ends lost 7 bases and 5 bases, in that order; junction bases with no gene match: 5. CDR3 length: 14 amino acids. CDR1 and CDR2 (germline): MNHEY, SVGAGI. This chain's CDR3 is CASTLGLATGELFF. In nucleotides, the CDR3 is TGTGCCAGCACCCTCGGACTAGCGACCGGGGAGCTGTTTTTT.

This chain connects TRBV7-8 to TRBJ1-5; D might be TRBD1 (6 bases). The germline CDR1 and CDR2 sequences are SGHVS and FQNEAQ. V was shortened by 3 bases and J by 2 bases, with 14 bases between the two germline ends. This CDR3 is 16 amino acids long. The CDR3: CASSFRSGAGNQPQHF. Written as DNA, the CDR3 is TGTGCCAGCAGCTTCCGGTCGGGGGCCGGCAATCAGCCCCAGCATTTT.

The V gene is TRBV6-5, the J gene TRBJ1-6; no clear D. Germline V gives CDR1 MNHEY, CDR2 SVGAGI. V lost 1 base and J 0 bases, leaving 4 bases between the germline ends. This CDR3 contains 15 residues. The CDR3 loop is CASSYLSSYNSPLHF. CDR3 in DNA: TGTGCCAGCAGTTACTTAAGCTCCTATAATTCACCCCTCCACTTT.